The clone carrying this T cell receptor beta chain was found many times. This specimen belongs to a study of blood T cell repertoires in COVID-19. Across the whole study: Samples came from the United States, Italy and Spain, spanning acute and convalescent COVID-19. T cells, B-cell-depleted T cells, or PBMCs provided the cDNA or gDNA that served as material.

Methods used by the authors: The assay estimated nucleated cells by amplifying reference gene primers. Only in-frame clones appear in the TCRdb table, and some are missing; sequencing was by immunoSEQ multiplex PCR. From that table come the V and J calls and clone size; the DNA was used to work out D and trimming. Here the sample spans about 300,000 clones, over 75% being singletons. Recruits, aged about 18 to 100 years, lived in 24 US areas. With V trimmed by 6 bases and J by 1 base, 8 bases remained unmatched. Per the germline V gene, CDR1 is MDHEN and CDR2 is SYDVKM. The CDR3 runs 15 residues. V and J are TRBV28 and TRBJ1-1, with TRBD1 identical over 7 bases. The sequence derives from a man aged 25-40 years who had recovered from COVID-19. The sample comprised PBMCs or T cells enriched from blood (not recorded which). CDR3 sequence: CASRLRTGWNTEAFF. CDR3 DNA sequence: TGTGCCAGCAGGCTTAGGACAGGATGGAACACTGAAGCTTTCTTT.